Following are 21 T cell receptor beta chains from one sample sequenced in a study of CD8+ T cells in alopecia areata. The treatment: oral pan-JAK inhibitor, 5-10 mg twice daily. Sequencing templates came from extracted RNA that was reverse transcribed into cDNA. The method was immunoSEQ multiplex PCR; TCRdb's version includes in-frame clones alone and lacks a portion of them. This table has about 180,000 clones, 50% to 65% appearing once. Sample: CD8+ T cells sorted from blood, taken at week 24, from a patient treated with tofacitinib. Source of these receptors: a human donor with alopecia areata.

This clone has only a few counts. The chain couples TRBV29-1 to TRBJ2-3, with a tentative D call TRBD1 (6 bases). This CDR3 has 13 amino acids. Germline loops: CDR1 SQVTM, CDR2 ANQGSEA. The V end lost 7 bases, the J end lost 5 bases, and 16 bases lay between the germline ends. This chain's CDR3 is CSAWDTFIDTQYF. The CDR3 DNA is TGCAGCGCGTGGGACACTTTCATAGATACGCAGTATTTT.

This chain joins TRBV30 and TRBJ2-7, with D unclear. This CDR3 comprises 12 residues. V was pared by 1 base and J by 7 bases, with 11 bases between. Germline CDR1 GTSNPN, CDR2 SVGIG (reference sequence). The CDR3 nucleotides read TGTGCCTGGAGTGAGGCTAACTGGGAGCAGTACTTC. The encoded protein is CAWSEANWEQYF.

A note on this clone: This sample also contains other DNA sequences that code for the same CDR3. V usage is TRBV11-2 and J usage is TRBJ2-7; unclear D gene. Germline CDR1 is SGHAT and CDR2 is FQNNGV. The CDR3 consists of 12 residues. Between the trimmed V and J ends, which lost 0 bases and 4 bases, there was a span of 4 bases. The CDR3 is CASSLDRYEQYF. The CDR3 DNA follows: TGTGCCAGCAGCTTAGATCGGTACGAGCAGTACTTC.

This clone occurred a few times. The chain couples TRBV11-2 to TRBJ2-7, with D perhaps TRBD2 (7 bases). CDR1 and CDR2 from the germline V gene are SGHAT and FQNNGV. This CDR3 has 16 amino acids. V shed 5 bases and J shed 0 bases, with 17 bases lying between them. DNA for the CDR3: TGTGCCAGCAGCCCCTTCCGGGGGGCGAGCTCCTACGAGCAGTACTTC. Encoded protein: CASSPFRGASSYEQYF.

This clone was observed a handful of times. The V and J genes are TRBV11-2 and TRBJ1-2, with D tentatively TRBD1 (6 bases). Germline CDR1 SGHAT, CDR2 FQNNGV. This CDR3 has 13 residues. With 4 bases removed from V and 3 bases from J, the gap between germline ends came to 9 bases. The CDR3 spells CASSSAGDYGYTF. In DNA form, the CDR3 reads TGTGCCAGCAGCTCCGCAGGGGACTATGGCTACACCTTC.

CDR3 in amino acids: CASSAGTASYNEQFF. Here the CDR3 DNA reads TGTGCCAGCAGTGCCGGGACAGCCTCCTACAATGAGCAGTTCTTC. The chain combines TRBV5-6 with TRBJ2-1, with TRBD1 identical over 7 bases. Trimming at V came to 5 bases and at J to 0 bases, leaving 5 bases not matched to a gene. The length of the CDR3 is 15 residues. Germline loops: CDR1 SGHDT, CDR2 YYEEEE.

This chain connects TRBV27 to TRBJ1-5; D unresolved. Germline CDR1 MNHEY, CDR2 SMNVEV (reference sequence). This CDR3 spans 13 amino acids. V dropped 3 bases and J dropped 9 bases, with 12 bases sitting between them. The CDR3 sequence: CASSLAASRPQHF. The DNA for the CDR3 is TGTGCCAGCAGTTTGGCCGCGTCTCGGCCCCAGCATTTT.

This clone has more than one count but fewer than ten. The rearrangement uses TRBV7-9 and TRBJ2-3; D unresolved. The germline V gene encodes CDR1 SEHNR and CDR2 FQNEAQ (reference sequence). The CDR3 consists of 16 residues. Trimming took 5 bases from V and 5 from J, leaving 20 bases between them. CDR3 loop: CASSGTNRAHGDTQYF. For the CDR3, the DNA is TGTGCCAGCAGCGGCACAAATCGGGCACACGGAGATACGCAGTATTTT.

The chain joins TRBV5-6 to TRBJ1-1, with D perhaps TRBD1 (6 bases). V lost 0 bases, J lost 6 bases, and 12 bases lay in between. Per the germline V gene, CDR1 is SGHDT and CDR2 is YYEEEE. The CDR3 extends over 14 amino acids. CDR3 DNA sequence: TGTGCCAGCAGCTTGGACAGGGAGACCCCTGAAGCTTTCTTT. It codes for CASSLDRETPEAFF. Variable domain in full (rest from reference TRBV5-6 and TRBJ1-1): DAGVTQSPTHLIKTRGQQVTLRCSPKSGHDTVSWYQQALGQGPQFIFQYYEEEERQRGNFPDRFSGHQFPNYSSELNVNALLLGDSALYLCASSLDRETPEAFFGQGTRLTVV.

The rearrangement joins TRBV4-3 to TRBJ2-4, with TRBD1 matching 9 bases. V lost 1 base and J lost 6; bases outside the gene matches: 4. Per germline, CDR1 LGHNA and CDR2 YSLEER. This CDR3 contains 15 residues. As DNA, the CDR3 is TGCGCCAGCAGCCAAGGCAGGGGACAGGGAAACATTCAGTACTTC. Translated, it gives CASSQGRGQGNIQYF.

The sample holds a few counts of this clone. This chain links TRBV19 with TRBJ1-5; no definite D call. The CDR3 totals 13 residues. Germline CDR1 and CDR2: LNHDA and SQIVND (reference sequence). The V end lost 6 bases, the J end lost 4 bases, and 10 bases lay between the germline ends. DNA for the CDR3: TGTGCCAGTAGGGGAGAGGGTAATCAGCCCCAGCATTTT. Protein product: CASRGEGNQPQHF.

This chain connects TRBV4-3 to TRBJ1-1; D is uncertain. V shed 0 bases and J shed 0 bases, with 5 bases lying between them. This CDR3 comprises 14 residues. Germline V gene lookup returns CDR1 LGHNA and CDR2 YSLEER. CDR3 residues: CASSQEWLNTEAFF. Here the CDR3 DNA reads TGCGCCAGCAGCCAAGAATGGTTGAACACTGAAGCTTTCTTT.

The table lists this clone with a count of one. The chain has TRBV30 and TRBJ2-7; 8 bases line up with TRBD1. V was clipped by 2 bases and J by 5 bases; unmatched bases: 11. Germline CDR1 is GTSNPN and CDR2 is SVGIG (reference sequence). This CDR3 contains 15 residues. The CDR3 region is CAWSKGQGVFHEQYF. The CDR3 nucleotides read TGTGCCTGGAGTAAAGGACAGGGCGTTTTTCACGAGCAGTACTTC.

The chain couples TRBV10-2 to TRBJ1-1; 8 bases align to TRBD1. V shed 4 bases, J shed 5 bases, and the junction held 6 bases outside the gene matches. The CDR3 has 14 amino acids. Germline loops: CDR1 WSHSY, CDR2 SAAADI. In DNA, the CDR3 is TGCGCCAGCAGTGTAGGACAGGGTGAAACTGAAGCTTTCTTT. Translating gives CASSVGQGETEAFF.

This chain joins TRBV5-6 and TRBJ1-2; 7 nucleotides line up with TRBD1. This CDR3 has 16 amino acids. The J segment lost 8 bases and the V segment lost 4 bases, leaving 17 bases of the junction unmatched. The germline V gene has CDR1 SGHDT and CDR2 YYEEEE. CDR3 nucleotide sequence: TGTGCCAGCAGCGGGTCGGGACAGCCTAGTTATCAAGGCTACACCTTC. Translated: CASSGSGQPSYQGYTF.

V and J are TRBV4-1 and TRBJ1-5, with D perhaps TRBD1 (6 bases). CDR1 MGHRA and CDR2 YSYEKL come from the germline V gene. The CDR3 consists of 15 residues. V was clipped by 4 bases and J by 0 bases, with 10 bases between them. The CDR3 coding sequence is TGCGCCAGCAGCCCCCAGGGGAATAGCAATCAGCCCCAGCATTTT. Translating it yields CASSPQGNSNQPQHF.

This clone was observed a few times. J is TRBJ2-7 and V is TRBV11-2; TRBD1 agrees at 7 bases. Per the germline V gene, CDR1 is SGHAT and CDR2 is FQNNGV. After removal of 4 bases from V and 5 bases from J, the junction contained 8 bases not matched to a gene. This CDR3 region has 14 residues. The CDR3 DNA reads TGTGCCAGCAGCTATGACAGGGCCCGGGACGAGCAGTACTTC. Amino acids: CASSYDRARDEQYF.

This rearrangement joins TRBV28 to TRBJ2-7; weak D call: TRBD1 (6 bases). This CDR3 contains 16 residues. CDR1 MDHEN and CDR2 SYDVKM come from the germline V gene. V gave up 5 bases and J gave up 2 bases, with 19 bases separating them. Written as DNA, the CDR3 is TGTGCCAGCAGTCCGATACGGACAGAGGGAGCCTACGAGCAGTACTTC. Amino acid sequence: CASSPIRTEGAYEQYF.

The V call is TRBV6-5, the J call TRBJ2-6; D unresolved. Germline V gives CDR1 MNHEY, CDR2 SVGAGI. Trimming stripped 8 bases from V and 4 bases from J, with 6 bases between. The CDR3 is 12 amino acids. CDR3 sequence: CASGPGANVLTF. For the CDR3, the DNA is TGTGCCAGCGGTCCGGGGGCCAACGTCCTGACTTTC.

In DNA, the CDR3 is TGTGCCAGCAGTCACTGGACTAGCGGGGGCCAAGAGACCCAGTACTTC. As protein: CASSHWTSGGQETQYF. The chain employs TRBV27 and TRBJ2-5; 13 bases agree with TRBD2. Germline V gene lookup returns CDR1 MNHEY and CDR2 SMNVEV (reference sequence). The ends lost 5 bases at V and 1 base at J; junction bases unmatched: 4. CDR3 length: 16 amino acids.

CDR3 region: CASSLSGRFNEQYF. The CDR3 DNA sequence: TGTGCCAGCAGTTTATCGGGCCGGTTTAACGAGCAGTACTTC. The rearrangement links TRBV27 to TRBJ2-7; D remains unclear. The CDR3 is 14 amino acids. Germline CDR1 and CDR2: MNHEY and SMNVEV (reference sequence). Trimming cost V 0 bases and J 5 bases, with 11 bases left between them.